These T cell receptor beta chains were read from a single sample in a study of OX40 agonist ivuxolimab in advanced cancers. Here immunoSEQ multiplex PCR was the method, and the copy in TCRdb shows in-frame clones only, minus some. This table holds roughly 26,000 clones, around 90% found once. The sample was CD4+ or CD8+ T cells sorted from blood, taken in a trial of the OX40 agonist ivuxolimab. These receptors all come from an adult with an advanced solid tumor such as melanoma, head and neck, liver or kidney cancer. The CDR3 runs from the conserved cysteine through the conserved F or W. The D gene is left open where the match is weak. Size is omitted from some rows. Given values are once, few, many or a class for expanded clones.

clone size,V gene,D gene,J gene,CDR3 DNA,CDR3 protein
-,TRBV10-3,-,TRBJ1-5,TGTGCCCTCCCCCCCGGTCATTTT,CALPPGHF
-,TRBV27,-,TRBJ2-6,TGTGCCAGCAGTCCGAACCCAGGATTTCTCTCTGGGGCCAACGTCCTGACTTTC,CASSPNPGFLSGANVLTF
-,TRBV14,-,TRBJ1-3,TGTGCCAGCAGCCTCGCCTCTGGGGTCGGAAACACCATATATTTT,CASSLASGVGNTIYF
-,TRBV6-6,-,TRBJ2-7,TGTGCCAGCAGTTACACCCAGGGGGGCGAGCAGTACTTC,CASSYTQGGEQYF
-,TRBV19,TRBD1,TRBJ2-1,TGTGCCAGTAGCCTGGGACAGAGGAATCGGCAGTTCTTC,CASSLGQRNRQFF
few,TRBV14,-,TRBJ2-7,TGTGCCAGCAGCCAAAGGACAGCTTACTACGAGCAGTACTTC,CASSQRTAYYEQYF
-,TRBV5-1,TRBD1,TRBJ1-4,TGCGCCAGCAGCTCTTGGGACAGGGTAGGAGAAAAACTGTTTTTT,CASSSWDRVGEKLFF
-,TRBV6-6,-,TRBJ1-1,TGTGCCAGCAGTTACCAGAGGGTTGGTACTGAAGCTTTCTTT,CASSYQRVGTEAFF
-,TRBV15,-,TRBJ2-7,TGTGCCACCAGCAGAGATGTACAGCGGACCTACGAGCAGTACTTC,CATSRDVQRTYEQYF
-,TRBV7-2,TRBD1,TRBJ2-7,TGTGCCAGCAGCCGGGACAGGGTTAGCTCCTACGAGCAGTACTTC,CASSRDRVSSYEQYF
-,TRBV2,-,TRBJ2-7,TGTGCCAGCAGTGATCAGCGCCTCTACTACGAGCAGTACTTC,CASSDQRLYYEQYF
-,TRBV4-1,TRBD2,TRBJ2-5,TGCGCCAGCAGCCAAGAAGAGGCGGGGGGGCCCTTCGAGACCCAGTACTTC,CASSQEEAGGPFETQYF
-,TRBV6-5,-,TRBJ1-2,TGTGCCAGCAGTTTTGAAAAATATTATGGCTACACCTTC,CASSFEKYYGYTF